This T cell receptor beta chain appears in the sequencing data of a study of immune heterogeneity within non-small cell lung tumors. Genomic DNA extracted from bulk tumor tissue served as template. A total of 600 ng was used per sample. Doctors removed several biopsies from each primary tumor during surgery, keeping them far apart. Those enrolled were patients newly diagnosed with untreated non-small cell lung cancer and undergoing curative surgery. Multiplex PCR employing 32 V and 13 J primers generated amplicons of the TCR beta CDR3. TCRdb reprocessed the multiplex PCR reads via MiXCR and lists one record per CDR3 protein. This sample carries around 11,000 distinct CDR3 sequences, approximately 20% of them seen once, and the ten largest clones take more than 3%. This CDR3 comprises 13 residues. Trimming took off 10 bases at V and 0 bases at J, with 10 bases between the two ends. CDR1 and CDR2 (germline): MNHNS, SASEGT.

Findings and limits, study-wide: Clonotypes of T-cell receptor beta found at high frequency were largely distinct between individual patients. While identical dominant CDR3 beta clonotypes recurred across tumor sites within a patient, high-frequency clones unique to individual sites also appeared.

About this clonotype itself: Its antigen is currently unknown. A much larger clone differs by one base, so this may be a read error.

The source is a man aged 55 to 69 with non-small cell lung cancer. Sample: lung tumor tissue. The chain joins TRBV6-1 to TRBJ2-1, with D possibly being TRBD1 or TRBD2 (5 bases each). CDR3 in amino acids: CANWGSSYNEQFF. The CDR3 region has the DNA TGTGCCAACTGGGGGAGCTCCTACAATGAGCAGTTCTTC.